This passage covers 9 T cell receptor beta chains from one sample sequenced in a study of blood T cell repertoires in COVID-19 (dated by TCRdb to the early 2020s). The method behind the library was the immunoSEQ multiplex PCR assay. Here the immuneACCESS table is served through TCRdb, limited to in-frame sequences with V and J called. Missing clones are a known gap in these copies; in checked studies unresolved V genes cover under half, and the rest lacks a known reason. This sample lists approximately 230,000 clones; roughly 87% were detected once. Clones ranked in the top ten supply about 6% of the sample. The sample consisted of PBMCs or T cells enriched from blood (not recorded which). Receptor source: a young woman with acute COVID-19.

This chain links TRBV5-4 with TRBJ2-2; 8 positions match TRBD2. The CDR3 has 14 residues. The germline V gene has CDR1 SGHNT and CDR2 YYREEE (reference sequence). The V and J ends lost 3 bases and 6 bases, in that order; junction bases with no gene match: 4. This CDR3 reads CASSSGGGPGELFF. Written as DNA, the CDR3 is TGTGCCAGCAGCTCCGGCGGGGGGCCCGGGGAGCTGTTTTTT.

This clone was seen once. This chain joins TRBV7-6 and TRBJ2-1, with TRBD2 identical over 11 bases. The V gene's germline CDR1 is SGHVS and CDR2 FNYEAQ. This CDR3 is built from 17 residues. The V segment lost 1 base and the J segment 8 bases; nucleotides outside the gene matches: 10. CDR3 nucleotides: TGTGCCAGCAGCTTAGTTAGCGGGAGGGGTATGGCCTATGAGCAGTTCTTC. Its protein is CASSLVSGRGMAYEQFF. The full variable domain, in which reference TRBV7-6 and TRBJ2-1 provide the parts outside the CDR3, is GAGVSQSPRYKVTKRGQDVALRCDPISGHVSLYWYRQALGQGPEFLTYFNYEAQQDKSGLPNDRFSAERPEGSISTLTIQRTEQRDSAMYRCASSLVSGRGMAYEQFFGPGTRLTVL.

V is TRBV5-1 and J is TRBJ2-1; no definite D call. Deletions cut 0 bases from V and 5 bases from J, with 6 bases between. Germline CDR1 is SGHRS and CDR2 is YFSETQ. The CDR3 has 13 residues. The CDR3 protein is CASSLVSHNEQFF. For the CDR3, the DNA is TGCGCCAGCAGCTTGGTTAGCCACAATGAGCAGTTCTTC. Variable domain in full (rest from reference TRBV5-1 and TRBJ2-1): KAGVTQTPRYLIKTRGQQVTLSCSPISGHRSVSWYQQTPGQGLQFLFEYFSETQRNKGNFPGRFSGRQFSNSRSEMNVSTLELGDSALYLCASSLVSHNEQFFGPGTRLTVL.

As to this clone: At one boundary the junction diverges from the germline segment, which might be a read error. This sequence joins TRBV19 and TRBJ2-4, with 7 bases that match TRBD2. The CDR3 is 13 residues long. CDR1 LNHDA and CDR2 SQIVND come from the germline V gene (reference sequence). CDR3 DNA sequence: TGTGCCAGTAGTTCCCAGGGAGGGGAAATTTCGGACTTC. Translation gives CASSSQGGEISDF.

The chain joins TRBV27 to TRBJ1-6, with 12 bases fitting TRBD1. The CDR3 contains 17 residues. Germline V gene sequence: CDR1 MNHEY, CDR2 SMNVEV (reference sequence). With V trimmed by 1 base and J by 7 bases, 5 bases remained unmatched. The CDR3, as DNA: TGTGCCAGCAGTTTATTAAGGGGACAGGGGGCAAATTCACCCCTCCACTTT. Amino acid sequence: CASSLLRGQGANSPLHF.

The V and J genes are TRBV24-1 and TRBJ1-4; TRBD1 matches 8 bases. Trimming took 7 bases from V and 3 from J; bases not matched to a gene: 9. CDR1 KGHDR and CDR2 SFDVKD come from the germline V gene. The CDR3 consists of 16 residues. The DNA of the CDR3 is TGTGCCACCAGGGTCCCGGGACAGGTTCCTAATGAAAAACTGTTTTTT. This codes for CATRVPGQVPNEKLFF.

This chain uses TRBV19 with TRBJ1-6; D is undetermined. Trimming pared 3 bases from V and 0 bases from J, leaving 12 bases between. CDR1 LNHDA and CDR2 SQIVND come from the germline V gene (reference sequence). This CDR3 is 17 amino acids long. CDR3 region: CASSMMSTNSYNSPLHF. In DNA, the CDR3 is TGTGCCAGTAGTATGATGTCAACAAACTCCTATAATTCACCCCTCCACTTT.

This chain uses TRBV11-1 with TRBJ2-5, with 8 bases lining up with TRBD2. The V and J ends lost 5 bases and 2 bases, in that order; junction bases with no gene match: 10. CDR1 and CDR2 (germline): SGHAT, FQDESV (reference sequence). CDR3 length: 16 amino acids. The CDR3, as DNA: TGTGCCAGCAGCCTGAATAGCGGGGTACAACAAGAGACCCAGTACTTC. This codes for CASSLNSGVQQETQYF.

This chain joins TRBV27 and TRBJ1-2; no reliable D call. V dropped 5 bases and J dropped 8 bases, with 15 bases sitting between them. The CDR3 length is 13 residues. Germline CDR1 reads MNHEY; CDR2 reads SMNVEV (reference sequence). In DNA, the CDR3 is TGTGCCAGCAGTAACACACCCCTGCGGGGCTACACCTTC. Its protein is CASSNTPLRGYTF.